The source of this T cell receptor (beta chain) is a study of blood T cell repertoires in COVID-19. Study-wide context: Sources were T cells, B-cell-depleted T cells, or PBMCs; the material itself was cDNA or gDNA.

Clones were read by immunoSEQ multiplex PCR, and TCRdb kept only the in-frame ones, dropping some. The sample records roughly 250,000 clones, around 83% being singletons. There are 16 residues in the CDR3. Trimming cost V 3 bases and J 0 bases; bases outside gene matches: 7. CDR1 and CDR2 from the germline V gene are LGHDT and YNNKEL (reference sequence). Sequencing was performed on peripheral blood. This sequence was found in a middle-aged woman who had recovered from COVID-19. The chain uses TRBV3-1 (or the pseudogene TRBV3-2) and TRBJ1-1; 7 positions agree with TRBD1. DNA for the CDR3: TGTGCCAGCAGCCAGGCGGGACAGATCATGAACACTGAAGCTTTCTTT. Protein sequence: CASSQAGQIMNTEAFF.